The 24 T cell receptor beta chains below were found in one sample sequenced in a study of T cell responses to AZD1222 COVID-19 vaccine. Generated by immunoSEQ multiplex PCR, the TCRdb table keeps only in-frame clones and is missing some. Of under 200,000 clones in the sample, around 92% were seen once. The material sequenced was peripheral blood, taken 28 days after the second AZD1222 dose. These receptors all stem from an adult who received the AZD1222 COVID-19 vaccine.

Written as DNA, the CDR3 is TGTGCCAGCAGGGACAGGGGCACTGAAGCTTTCTTT. Its protein is CASRDRGTEAFF. The genes are TRBV27 and TRBJ1-1; 9 bases line up with TRBD1. This CDR3 has 12 amino acids. Germline CDR1 MNHEY, CDR2 SMNVEV (reference sequence). V lost 6 bases to trimming and J lost 4 bases; unmatched junction nucleotides: 0.

The chain has TRBV20-1 and TRBJ1-2, with a weak D call TRBD1 (5 bases). The ends were cut back, 3 bases at V and 4 bases at J, with 12 bases in the middle. Germline V CDR1 and CDR2: DFQATT, SNEGSKA (reference sequence). This CDR3 is built from 13 residues. The CDR3 nucleotides read TGCAGTGCTAGTCGGGCCGGGGGCTATGGCTACACCTTC. Encoded protein: CSASRAGGYGYTF.

This chain joins TRBV3-1 (or the pseudogene TRBV3-2) and TRBJ2-7; no reliable D call. V was clipped by 0 bases and J by 3 bases, with 12 bases between them. There are 15 residues in the CDR3. Germline loops: CDR1 LGHDT, CDR2 YNNKEL (reference sequence). The CDR3 loop is CASSQDRVRIYEQYF. The DNA for the CDR3 is TGTGCCAGCAGCCAAGATAGGGTACGGATCTACGAGCAGTACTTC.

The table lists this clone with many counts. The J gene is TRBJ1-5, the V gene TRBV29-1, with 8 bases matching TRBD1. J was trimmed by 6 bases and V by 6 bases; bases with no gene match: 10. There are 14 residues in the CDR3. Germline V CDR1 and CDR2: SQVTM, ANQGSEA. The CDR3 nucleotides are TGCAGCGTCAATACCGGGACAGGATCTCAGCCCCAGCATTTT. Its translation is CSVNTGTGSQPQHF.

V usage is TRBV28 and J usage is TRBJ1-5, with D possibly TRBD1 on 5 matching bases. Germline V gives CDR1 MDHEN, CDR2 SYDVKM. The CDR3 totals 14 residues. The V end lost 3 bases, the J end lost 4 bases, and 10 bases lay between the germline ends. As DNA, the CDR3 is TGTGCCAGCAGTTTTCAGGGTTGGAATCAGCCCCAGCATTTT. This sequence encodes CASSFQGWNQPQHF.

The chain employs TRBV23-1 and TRBJ2-7; D unclear. TRBV23-1 is known as an ORF, though its function is uncertain. V lost 10 bases and J lost 0, with 13 bases in between. This CDR3 comprises 13 residues. The CDR3 nucleotides are TGCGCCACCACTCAAAGGGACTCCTACGAGCAGTACTTC. It yields the protein CATTQRDSYEQYF.

This chain uses TRBV14 with TRBJ2-7, with 7 positions matching TRBD1. The CDR3 runs to 17 residues. Looked up from germline, CDR1 is SGHDN and CDR2 is FVKESK. The J segment lost 3 bases and the V segment lost 1 base, leaving 12 bases of the junction unmatched. CDR3 DNA: TGTGCCAGCAGCCAAGCGGGGTGGGGACAGAACTTCTACGAGCAGTACTTC. Encoded protein: CASSQAGWGQNFYEQYF.

The rearrangement joins TRBV5-6 to TRBJ1-1, with TRBD1 identical over 7 bases. The CDR3 is 16 amino acids. The ends lost 2 bases at V and 2 bases at J; junction bases unmatched: 9. Germline assignment: CDR1 SGHDT and CDR2 YYEEEE. DNA for the CDR3: TGTGCCAGCAGCTTAGGGCAGGGGGTCCCCAACACTGAAGCTTTCTTT. Encoded protein: CASSLGQGVPNTEAFF. Drawing the rest from reference TRBV5-6 and TRBJ1-1, the complete variable domain is DAGVTQSPTHLIKTRGQQVTLRCSPKSGHDTVSWYQQALGQGPQFIFQYYEEEERQRGNFPDRFSGHQFPNYSSELNVNALLLGDSALYLCASSLGQGVPNTEAFFGQGTRLTVV.

This rearrangement joins TRBV2 to TRBJ2-1; 9 bases align to TRBD1. J was trimmed by 11 bases and V by 2 bases; bases with no gene match: 7. Germline CDR1 reads SNHLY; CDR2 reads FYNNEI. This CDR3 has 14 amino acids. The CDR3 sequence: CASSESGQGIKQFF. DNA of the CDR3: TGTGCCAGCAGTGAATCTGGACAGGGGATTAAGCAGTTCTTC.

The chain uses TRBV30 and TRBJ1-5; D might be TRBD1 (6 bases). The germline CDR1 and CDR2 sequences are GTSNPN and SVGIG (reference sequence). Trimming stripped 1 base from V and 7 bases from J, with 11 bases between. This CDR3 has 13 residues. For the CDR3, the DNA is TGTGCCTGGAGTGGGGGGGGCGGCCAGCCCCAGCATTTT. Protein product: CAWSGGGGQPQHF. The full variable domain, in which reference TRBV30 and TRBJ1-5 provide the parts outside the CDR3, is SQTIHQWPATLVQPVGSPLSLECTVEGTSNPNLYWYRQAAGRGLQLLFYSVGIGQISSEVPQNLSASRPQDRQFILSSKKLLLSDSGFYLCAWSGGGGQPQHFGDGTRLSIL.

This clone was observed a handful of times. V is TRBV6-5 and J is TRBJ1-2; D perhaps matches TRBD1 (5 bases). V was trimmed by 4 bases and J by 5 bases, leaving 17 bases between them. Per the germline V gene, CDR1 is MNHEY and CDR2 is SVGAGI. This CDR3 contains 15 residues. CDR3 sequence (DNA): TGTGCCAGCAGTTCCACCGGGGGGGGAGGGTATGGCTACACCTTC. It is translated as CASSSTGGGGYGYTF.

The chain recombines TRBV27 with TRBJ2-1, with TRBD2 identical over 11 bases. The V gene end was trimmed by 6 bases and the J gene end by 6 bases; junction bases not matched to a gene: 10. Germline V CDR1 and CDR2: MNHEY, SMNVEV (reference sequence). CDR3 length equals 16 residues. This CDR3 reads CASRLTSGSHRNEQFF. CDR3 coding DNA: TGTGCCAGCAGGTTAACTAGCGGGAGTCATCGCAATGAGCAGTTCTTC.

Of note for this clone: One end of the junction fails to match germline, which may point to a read error. This rearrangement joins TRBV2 to TRBJ2-2, with a weak D call TRBD2 (6 bases). The CDR3 consists of 15 residues. Germline lookup yields CDR1 SNHLY and CDR2 FYNNEI. As DNA, the CDR3 is TGTGCCAGCAGGGAAGGGGACTTCAGAATCGGGGAGCTGTTTTTT. This encodes CASREGDFRIGELFF.

This chain links TRBV15 with TRBJ1-5; TRBD1 matches at 8 bases. Losses at the gene ends were 4 bases for V and 3 bases for J; bases not matched to a gene: 14. Germline CDR1 reads LNHNV; CDR2 reads YYDKDF (reference sequence). This CDR3 is 18 amino acids long. The CDR3: CATSTGGLQGEDNQPQHF. The CDR3 DNA reads as TGTGCCACCAGCACCGGGGGCCTACAGGGGGAGGACAATCAGCCCCAGCATTTT.

A word on this clone: The germline gene is not matched at one end of the junction; a read error may be the cause. This chain connects TRBV7-7 to TRBJ2-1; tentative D call: TRBD1 (5 bases). Germline CDR1 is SSHAT and CDR2 is FNYEAQ (reference sequence). This CDR3 spans 13 amino acids. CDR3 sequence: CASSLGVNTEQFF. CDR3 nucleotide sequence: TGTGCTAGCAGCTTAGGGGTTAACACTGAGCAGTTCTTC.

This clone appeared once. V and J are TRBV12-3 or TRBV12-4 and TRBJ2-5; D unclear. The CDR3 covers 12 residues. V gave up 6 bases and J gave up 1 base, with 6 bases separating them. In DNA, the CDR3 is TGTGCCAGCAGGGAGCTCCAAGAGACCCAGTACTTC. Encoded protein: CASRELQETQYF.

V gene TRBV5-8 combines with J gene TRBJ1-2, with TRBD1 matching 9 bases. The CDR3 extends over 14 amino acids. CDR1 and CDR2 from the germline V gene are SGHTS and YDEGEE. The ends lost 0 bases at V and 10 bases at J; junction bases unmatched: 7. This CDR3 reads CASSLGGTGTFYTF. The CDR3 bases are TGTGCCAGCAGCTTGGGGGGGACAGGGACCTTCTACACCTTC. Looking up the rest from reference TRBV5-8 and TRBJ1-2 gives the full variable domain: EAGVTQSPTHLIKTRGQQATLRCSPISGHTSVYWYQQALGLGLQFLLWYDEGEERNRGNFPPRFSGRQFPNYSSELNVNALELEDSALYLCASSLGGTGTFYTFGSGTRLTVV.

This rearrangement joins TRBV7-9 to TRBJ2-3; D is unresolved. The CDR3 is 13 residues long. V gave up 7 bases and J gave up 1 base, with 9 bases separating them. Per germline, CDR1 SEHNR and CDR2 FQNEAQ (reference sequence). CDR3 sequence reads: CASNQLRTDTQYF. For the CDR3, the DNA is TGTGCCAGCAATCAGCTTCGCACAGATACGCAGTATTTT. The full variable domain, completed using reference TRBV7-9 and TRBJ2-3, is DTGVSQNPRHKITKRGQNVTFRCDPISEHNRLYWYRQTLGQGPEFLTYFQNEAQLEKSRLLSDRFSAERPKGSFSTLEIQRTEQGDSAMYLCASNQLRTDTQYFGPGTRLTVL.

The chain recombines TRBV6-2 or TRBV6-3 with TRBJ2-7; D is possibly TRBD1 or TRBD2 (5 bases each). V gave up 6 bases and J gave up 9 bases, with 21 bases separating them. Germline loops: CDR1 MNHEY, CDR2 SVGEGT. This CDR3 contains 14 residues. CDR3 amino acids: CASSNDPPGTRQYF. The DNA for the CDR3 is TGTGCCAGCAGCAATGACCCTCCTGGGACGCGGCAGTACTTC.

The chain joins TRBV5-8 to TRBJ2-3; D might be TRBD2 (6 bases). The CDR3 runs 16 residues. Germline lookup yields CDR1 SGHTS and CDR2 YDEGEE. The V end was cut by 3 bases, the J end by 2 bases, with 16 bases between. The CDR3 protein is CASSSGTGGVTDTQYF. The CDR3 region has the DNA TGTGCCAGCAGCTCCGGGACTGGCGGGGTCACAGATACGCAGTATTTT.

The rearrangement joins TRBV24-1 to TRBJ1-5, with 11 nucleotides matching TRBD1. Germline CDR1 and CDR2: KGHDR and SFDVKD. V was pared by 3 bases and J by 7 bases, with 7 bases of the junction left unmatched. CDR3 length equals 16 residues. The CDR3 DNA follows: TGTGCCACCAGTGATAGGGACAGGGGGGCAGGGCAGCCCCAGCATTTT. Protein sequence: CATSDRDRGAGQPQHF.

The rearrangement links TRBV10-2 to TRBJ1-1; D gene unclear. The CDR3 is 14 residues long. V gave up 6 bases and J gave up 0 bases, with 11 bases separating them. CDR1 and CDR2 from the germline V gene are WSHSY and SAAADI. Written as DNA, the CDR3 is TGCGCCAGCAGGGACCAGGCCTTGAACACTGAAGCTTTCTTT. This codes for CASRDQALNTEAFF.

This clone appeared once. The chain joins TRBV3-1 (or the pseudogene TRBV3-2) to TRBJ1-2; tentatively, D is TRBD1 (5 bases). CDR3 length: 16 residues. Germline V gene sequence: CDR1 LGHDT, CDR2 YNNKEL (reference sequence). Trimming removed 1 base at V and 4 bases at J, with 16 bases between. CDR3 DNA: TGTGCCAGCAGCCAAGGCTTAAAGGGGATCGGCTATGGCTACACCTTC. It encodes CASSQGLKGIGYGYTF.

As DNA, the CDR3 is TGTGCCAGCAGCCAAGATTGGCGGAACCAAGAGACCCAGTACTTC. Its translation is CASSQDWRNQETQYF. V is TRBV3-1 (or the pseudogene TRBV3-2) and J is TRBJ2-5, with D unresolved. V gave up 0 bases and J gave up 0 bases, with 8 bases separating them. The V gene's germline CDR1 is LGHDT and CDR2 YNNKEL (reference sequence). The CDR3 loop spans 15 amino acids.